These 4 T cell receptor beta chains originate from one sample sequenced in a study of T cells in localized non-small cell lung cancer (TCRdb year 2020). Library prep was done by the immunoSEQ multiplex PCR assay. Sourced from immuneACCESS, this table was stored by TCRdb with only in-frame sequences that have V and J called. A share of the clones is absent; for the studies checked, an unresolved V gene accounts for under half, and the remainder has no known explanation. This sample comprises approximately 950 clones, around a quarter of them detected only once. Of the sample, roughly a third is held by the ten largest clones. The sample here was normal lung tissue next to the tumor, taken before any cancer treatment. Every receptor here comes from a woman aged 35 to 70 with stage III lung adenocarcinoma.

This clone was detected a few times. J is TRBJ2-3 and V is TRBV6-8; 10 bases are a match to TRBD1. The CDR3 has 15 residues. The V segment lost 6 bases and the J segment 5 bases; nucleotides outside the gene matches: 8. Germline V gene lookup returns CDR1 MNHGY and CDR2 SAAAGT. CDR3 in DNA: TGTGCCAGCAGGAACTGGGGACAGGGGAGAGATACGCAGTATTTT. It is translated as CASRNWGQGRDTQYF.

The chain employs TRBV23-1 and TRBJ1-2; D possibly corresponds to TRBD1 (5 bases). TRBV23-1 is labeled an ORF, and its function is uncertain. The germline V and J ends were trimmed by 6 bases and 4 bases, with 12 bases remaining between them. CDR3 length: 13 residues. Here the CDR3 reads CASSQGRGYGYTF. CDR3 in DNA: TGCGCCAGCAGCCAAGGGAGGGGCTATGGCTACACCTTC.

This rearrangement joins TRBV29-1 to TRBJ2-1, with a tentative D call TRBD2 (5 bases). Looked up from germline, CDR1 is SQVTM and CDR2 is ANQGSEA. V was cut by 6 bases and J by 0 bases, with 18 bases left in between. The CDR3 consists of 16 residues. The DNA of the CDR3 is TGCAGCGTCACATACTTAGCGCTTAGCTCCTACAATGAGCAGTTCTTC. Translating gives CSVTYLALSSYNEQFF.

The V call is TRBV4-1, the J call TRBJ2-1; no firm D call. V lost 2 bases, J lost 5 bases, and 10 bases lay in between. Germline values: CDR1 MGHRA, CDR2 YSYEKL. This CDR3 has 14 residues. CDR3 protein: CASSQLGHNNEQFF. CDR3 sequence (DNA): TGCGCCAGCAGCCAACTGGGTCATAACAATGAGCAGTTCTTC.